The sequence of this TCR beta chain was determined in a study of T cell repertoires in cytomegalovirus infection. This clonotype has ten or more counts. A single record per CDR3 protein comes from TCRdb applying MiXCR to the reads. The sample holds around 300,000 distinct CDR3 sequences, roughly 25% seen once. Losses at the gene ends were 5 bases for V and 6 bases for J; bases not matched to a gene: 11. Germline-derived CDR1 and CDR2 are SGHTA and FQGNSA. This CDR3 contains 16 residues. The chain recombines TRBV7-2 with TRBJ2-3; 10 nucleotides line up with TRBD1. The material sequenced was PBMCs. This TCR was recovered from a human donor in good health (CMV status not recorded). Some clones in this sample may be carry-over from other donors' samples. CDR3 coding DNA: TGTGCCAGCAGCCCCAGCCGGGACAGGGGTACCGATACGCAGTATTTT. Translation gives CASSPSRDRGTDTQYF. Using reference TRBV7-2 and TRBJ2-3 for the parts outside the CDR3, the full variable domain is GAGVSQSPSNKVTEKGKDVELRCDPISGHTALYWYRQSLGQGLEFLIYFQGNSAPDKSGLPSDRFSAERTGGSVSTLTIQRTQQEDSAVYLCASSPSRDRGTDTQYFGPGTRLTVL.